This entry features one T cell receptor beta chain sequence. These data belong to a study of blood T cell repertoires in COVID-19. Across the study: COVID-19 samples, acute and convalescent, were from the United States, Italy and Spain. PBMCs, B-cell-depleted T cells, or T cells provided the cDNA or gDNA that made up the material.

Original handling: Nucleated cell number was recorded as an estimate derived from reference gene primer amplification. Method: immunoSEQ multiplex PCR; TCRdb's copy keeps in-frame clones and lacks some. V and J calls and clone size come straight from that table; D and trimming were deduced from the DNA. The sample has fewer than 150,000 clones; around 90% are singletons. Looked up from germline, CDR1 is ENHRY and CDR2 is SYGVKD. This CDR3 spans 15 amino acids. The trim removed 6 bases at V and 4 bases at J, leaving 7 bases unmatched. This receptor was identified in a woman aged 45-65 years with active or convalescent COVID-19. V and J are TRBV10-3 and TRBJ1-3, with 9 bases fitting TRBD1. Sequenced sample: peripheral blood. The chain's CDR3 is CAIRRDRAEGNTIYF. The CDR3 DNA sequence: TGTGCCATCAGGAGGGACAGGGCGGAGGGAAACACCATATATTTT.